This T cell receptor (beta chain) was captured in a study of T cells expressing NK-cell markers. CDR3 length: 14 amino acids. Germline V lookup: CDR1 DFQATT, CDR2 SNEGSKA (reference sequence). A 5'RACE template switching approach incorporating UMIs was used to make TCR beta cDNA. TCRdb reprocessed the 5' RACE reads and reports one entry per CDR3 protein, with no DNA. The sample data list 250,000 or so distinct CDR3 sequences. The chain is built from TRBV20-1 and TRBJ2-7; the D call of TRBD1 rests on TCRdb alone, since no DNA is present to check it. What was sequenced was blood T cells: a sorted CD56 or NKG2C T cell subset, CD4+ or CD8+ T cells, or bulk PBMC T cells (not recorded which). The clonotype comes from a woman aged 18 to 69 in good health. The CDR3 sequence is CSADSTENFYEQYF.